The source of this T cell receptor (beta chain) is a study of blood T cell repertoires in COVID-19. Study at large: Donors in the United States, Italy and Spain gave samples during acute or convalescent COVID-19.

Per the original methods: Estimates of nucleated cell counts were drawn from the amplification of reference gene primers. Clones were read by immunoSEQ multiplex PCR, and TCRdb kept only the in-frame ones, dropping some. The V and J calls and clone size are taken from that table; D and trimming were inferred from the DNA. The sample includes some 150,000 clones, about 88% of them seen just once. This CDR3 comprises 17 residues. Germline-derived CDR1 and CDR2 are LGHNA and YNFKEQ. V lost 2 bases to trimming and J lost 1 base; unmatched junction nucleotides: 9. The TCR originated in a man aged 35 to 55 with acute or convalescent COVID-19. The specimen sequenced was peripheral blood. The rearrangement uses TRBV4-2 and TRBJ2-3; 7 positions match TRBD2. The CDR3 protein is CASSQRPNGGGTDTQYF. The CDR3 DNA reads as TGTGCCAGCAGCCAACGACCAAATGGGGGGGGCACAGATACGCAGTATTTT.